Listed here are 13 T cell receptor beta chains from one sample, sequenced in a study of CD8 T cells in Susac syndrome. With random hexamers, 0.5 to 1 ug RNA was reverse transcribed. TCRdb recomputed calls from the immunoSEQ multiplex PCR reads with MiXCR, one row per CDR3 protein. The sample has 120,000 to 150,000 distinct CDR3 sequences, around 94% seen once. Input material: CD8+ T cells from PBMCs. The source of these receptors is a human donor in good health.

The chain employs TRBV6-1 and TRBJ2-3, with 10 nucleotides matching TRBD1. Germline CDR1 reads MNHNS; CDR2 reads SASEGT. J was trimmed by 2 bases and V by 11 bases; bases with no gene match: 7. The CDR3 contains 14 residues. The CDR3 is CASPGTGVTDTQYF. Written as DNA, the CDR3 is TGTGCCTCGCCAGGGACAGGGGTCACAGATACGCAGTATTTT.

The J gene is TRBJ2-1, the V gene TRBV24-1; D might be TRBD1 or TRBD2, each matching 5 bases. Germline values: CDR1 KGHDR, CDR2 SFDVKD. The CDR3 sequence is 19 residues long. Trimming took 2 bases from V and 8 from J, leaving 27 bases between them. CDR3 sequence: CATSDYSGRDDYLVDEQFF. The CDR3 nucleotides are TGTGCCACCAGTGATTACAGCGGCAGGGATGACTACCTAGTGGATGAGCAGTTCTTC.

The V and J genes are TRBV6-2 or TRBV6-3 and TRBJ1-2, with D possibly being TRBD1 (6 bases). Germline V lookup: CDR1 MNHEY, CDR2 SVGEGT. V lost 11 bases, J lost 7 bases, and 14 bases lay in between. The CDR3 extends over 11 amino acids. CDR3 sequence reads: CAARGAVGYTF. The CDR3 DNA sequence: TGTGCCGCCAGGGGAGCGGTTGGCTACACCTTC.

The chain is built from TRBV7-3 and TRBJ2-3; 9 bases agree with TRBD2. Germline V gene sequence: CDR1 SGHTA, CDR2 FQGTGA. Trimming at V came to 2 bases and at J to 7 bases, leaving 16 bases not matched to a gene. CDR3 size: 18 residues. The CDR3 spells CASSLLQREALTPNTQYF. Here the CDR3 DNA reads TGTGCCAGCAGCTTACTTCAGCGGGAGGCCCTAACGCCGAATACGCAGTATTTT.

The chain links TRBV4-3 to TRBJ2-2, with 9 bases aligning to TRBD1. The CDR3 contains 16 residues. V lost 1 base, J lost 6 bases, and 6 bases stayed unmatched. Per the germline V gene, CDR1 is LGHNA and CDR2 is YSLEER. The CDR3 DNA reads as TGCGCCAGCAGCCAAGTGGGACAGGGATTTTCCGGGGAGCTGTTTTTT. This codes for CASSQVGQGFSGELFF.

CDR3: CASSLVGTPTNEKLFF. DNA of the CDR3: TGTGCCAGCAGTTTAGTAGGGACACCAACTAATGAAAAACTGTTTTTT. The chain employs TRBV28 and TRBJ1-4; D is perhaps TRBD1 (6 bases). The CDR3 spans 16 residues. Deletions cut 2 bases from V and 0 bases from J, with 10 bases between. From germline, CDR1 is MDHEN and CDR2 SYDVKM.

This clonotype has just a few counts. The chain employs TRBV29-1 and TRBJ2-7; D may be TRBD2 (6 bases). The V gene's germline CDR1 is SQVTM and CDR2 ANQGSEA. The CDR3 runs 13 residues. The CDR3, as DNA: TGCAGTGCGGTATTGACTAGTGTCTACGAGCAGTACTTC. Translation: CSAVLTSVYEQYF.

V gene TRBV25-1 combines with J gene TRBJ2-1; perhaps TRBD2 as D (6 bases). CDR3 size: 15 residues. V was trimmed by 7 bases and J by 6 bases, leaving 19 bases between them. Germline-derived CDR1 and CDR2 are MGHDK and SYGVNS. The CDR3 is CASISPRDSPNEQFF. The CDR3 bases are TGTGCCAGCATTTCTCCTCGGGACTCCCCCAATGAGCAGTTCTTC. Using reference TRBV25-1 and TRBJ2-1 for the parts outside the CDR3, the full variable domain is EADIYQTPRYLVIGTGKKITLECSQTMGHDKMYWYQQDPGMELHLIHYSYGVNSTEKGDLSSESTVSRIRTEHFPLTLESARPSHTSQYLCASISPRDSPNEQFFGPGTRLTVL.

The genes are TRBV29-1 and TRBJ1-3; D gene ambiguous. Germline CDR1 is SQVTM and CDR2 is ANQGSEA. V gave up 6 bases and J gave up 0 bases, with 15 bases separating them. The CDR3 loop spans 15 amino acids. The CDR3 protein is CSVVLSGYSGNTIYF. CDR3 coding DNA: TGCAGCGTCGTCCTCTCGGGGTACTCTGGAAACACCATATATTTT.

The chain recombines TRBV20-1 with TRBJ2-1; 7 bases fit TRBD1. Per germline, CDR1 DFQATT and CDR2 SNEGSKA (reference sequence). Trimming took 5 bases from V and 8 from J; bases not matched to a gene: 9. The CDR3 consists of 13 residues. CDR3 sequence: CSAWDSTLDEQFF. DNA for the CDR3: TGCAGTGCTTGGGACAGCACCCTCGATGAGCAGTTCTTC.

This sequence joins TRBV7-3 and TRBJ2-1; tentatively, D is TRBD2 (6 bases). The germline gives CDR1 SGHTA, CDR2 FQGTGA. Trimming stripped 0 bases from V and 9 bases from J, with 9 bases between. This CDR3 is built from 13 residues. The CDR3 reads CASSLTTGAEQFF. CDR3 nucleotide sequence: TGTGCCAGCAGCTTAACAACGGGAGCTGAGCAGTTCTTC.

The chain links TRBV29-1 to TRBJ2-3, with a possible D match to TRBD2 (6 bases). The CDR3 length is 13 residues. The germline gives CDR1 SQVTM, CDR2 ANQGSEA. V was pared by 6 bases and J by 5 bases, with 15 bases between. The CDR3 bases are TGCAGCGTCTTGGCGGGATCGGAAGATACGCAGTATTTT. This encodes CSVLAGSEDTQYF.

The CDR3 DNA reads as TGTGCCAGCAGCCAAGGCGCTCCCATAATCGAGCAGTTCTTC. This gives the protein CASSQGAPIIEQFF. The V call is TRBV14, the J call TRBJ2-1, with D uncertain. The CDR3 loop spans 14 amino acids. From germline, CDR1 is SGHDN and CDR2 FVKESK. With 1 base removed from V and 10 bases from J, the gap between germline ends came to 14 bases.